These 20 T cell receptor beta chains originate from one sample sequenced in a study of tissue T cells after allogeneic stem cell transplantation. TCRdb's copy holds only in-frame clones and misses some; the assay was immunoSEQ multiplex PCR. The sample holds about 6,800 clones; around three fifths are singletons and the top ten take around 23%. Source: duodenum tissue, taken at autopsy. These receptors originate from a female donor at least 60 years old with lung cancer.

By share, this clone counts as medium-sized. The chain employs TRBV5-4 and TRBJ2-3; D may be TRBD1 (5 bases). Trimming shortened V by 0 bases and J by 2 bases, and 10 bases separated the two germline ends. Germline CDR1 SGHNT, CDR2 YYREEE (reference sequence). This CDR3 has 15 residues. DNA of the CDR3: TGTGCCAGCAGCTTGGATCTGGGGCACACAGATACGCAGTATTTT. Amino acid sequence: CASSLDLGHTDTQYF.

The V gene is TRBV7-3, the J gene TRBJ1-1; D is unresolved. The CDR3 extends over 13 amino acids. The V gene lost 4 bases and the J gene lost 3 bases, with 9 bases spanning the gap. Germline V lookup: CDR1 SGHTA, CDR2 FQGTGA. The CDR3 is CASSSRAYTEAFF. As DNA, the CDR3 is TGTGCCAGCAGCTCCCGGGCGTACACTGAAGCTTTCTTT.

The chain combines TRBV6-5 with TRBJ1-2; D is unclear. The CDR3 runs to 15 residues. V shed 7 bases and J shed 3 bases, with 18 bases lying between them. Germline loops: CDR1 MNHEY, CDR2 SVGAGI. The CDR3 sequence is CASKEGWGYDYGYTF. The CDR3 DNA follows: TGTGCCAGCAAAGAGGGATGGGGTTATGACTATGGCTACACCTTC.

The chain combines TRBV18 with TRBJ2-7; unclear D gene. Germline CDR1 KGHSH, CDR2 LQKENI. CDR3 length equals 14 residues. V lost 2 bases and J lost 2, with 10 bases in between. Here the CDR3 DNA reads TGTGCCAGCTCACCAGGAATCAACCCCTACGAGCAGTACTTC. The encoded protein is CASSPGINPYEQYF.

The chain combines TRBV11-1 with TRBJ1-1; the match to TRBD1 covers 8 bases. In germline, CDR1 is SGHAT, CDR2 FQDESV (reference sequence). The CDR3 loop spans 15 amino acids. J gave up 2 bases and V 5 bases, and 7 bases lay outside the gene matches. CDR3 nucleotide sequence: TGTGCCAGCAGCACGGGACAGGTTTCCAACACTGAAGCTTTCTTT. Translated, it gives CASSTGQVSNTEAFF.

The table lists this clone with a few counts. The chain links TRBV11-3 to TRBJ1-1; 9 nucleotides align to TRBD1. Germline V gene sequence: CDR1 SGHNT, CDR2 YENEEA. V lost 5 bases and J lost 0; bases outside the gene matches: 10. The CDR3 spans 17 residues. Here the CDR3 DNA reads TGTGCCAGCAGCCCTCCGGGACAGGGATGGATGAACACTGAAGCTTTCTTT. Protein sequence: CASSPPGQGWMNTEAFF.

The CDR3 DNA follows: TGTGCCAGCAGCTCACAAGGAGAGACCCAGTACTTC. The encoded protein is CASSSQGETQYF. This sequence joins TRBV7-2 and TRBJ2-5, with unresolved D. CDR3 length: 12 residues. The V and J ends lost 4 bases and 4 bases respectively, with 7 bases between them. Germline CDR1 SGHTA, CDR2 FQGNSA.

V usage is TRBV6-6 and J usage is TRBJ1-5, with D maybe TRBD1 (5 bases). Between the trimmed V and J ends, which lost 4 bases and 2 bases, there was a span of 6 bases. The germline V gene encodes CDR1 MNHNY and CDR2 SVGAGI (reference sequence). The CDR3 is 13 residues long. The CDR3 loop reads CASSSGGNQPQHF. CDR3 DNA sequence: TGTGCCAGCAGTTCGGGGGGCAATCAGCCCCAGCATTTT.

The chain couples TRBV30 to TRBJ1-6; D remains unclear. Deletions cut 5 bases from V and 5 bases from J, with 16 bases between. The CDR3 is made up of 15 amino acids. Per the germline V gene, CDR1 is GTSNPN and CDR2 is SVGIG (reference sequence). CDR3 amino acids: CAWDTLRRNNSPLHF. The CDR3 coding sequence is TGTGCCTGGGACACCCTTCGACGGAATAATTCACCCCTCCACTTT.

The genes are TRBV19 and TRBJ1-2, with a tentative D call TRBD1 (6 bases). Germline CDR1 reads LNHDA; CDR2 reads SQIVND (reference sequence). The germline V and J ends were trimmed by 5 bases and 4 bases, with 14 bases remaining between them. This CDR3 is 14 amino acids long. Here the CDR3 reads CASSASGVPYGYTF. Written as DNA, the CDR3 is TGTGCCAGTAGTGCCTCAGGGGTCCCCTATGGCTACACCTTC. Full variable domain (outside the CDR3, taken from reference TRBV19 and TRBJ1-2): DGGITQSPKYLFRKEGQNVTLSCEQNLNHDAMYWYRQDPGQGLRLIYYSQIVNDFQKGDIAEGYSVSREKKESFPLTVTSAQKNPTAFYLCASSASGVPYGYTFGSGTRLTVV.

The chain couples TRBV7-2 to TRBJ2-7, with 11 bases aligning to TRBD2. The germline CDR1 and CDR2 sequences are SGHTA and FQGNSA. J lost 2 bases, V lost 2 bases, and 8 bases had no gene match. The CDR3 contains 17 residues. In nucleotides, the CDR3 is TGTGCCAGCAGCTTAATCCTAGCGGGGGGAATCCCCTACGAGCAGTACTTC. This codes for CASSLILAGGIPYEQYF.

This clone ranks as medium-sized. The J gene is TRBJ1-2, the V gene TRBV19; the match to TRBD1 covers 10 bases. The V gene's germline CDR1 is LNHDA and CDR2 SQIVND (reference sequence). Unmatched junction bases numbered 5, after V lost 5 bases and J lost 8 bases. The CDR3 extends over 13 amino acids. For the CDR3, the DNA is TGTGCCAGTAGTGCCCGGGACAGGGGCGGCTACACCTTC. Its translation: CASSARDRGGYTF.

The chain carries TRBV6-1 and TRBJ2-6, with D possibly matching TRBD2 (7 bases). Between the trimmed V and J ends, which lost 4 bases and 2 bases, there was a span of 12 bases. The germline CDR1 and CDR2 sequences are MNHNS and SASEGT. This CDR3 has 16 amino acids. CDR3: CASSGRGGPGANVLTF. CDR3 in DNA: TGTGCCAGCAGTGGGAGGGGGGGCCCTGGGGCCAACGTCCTGACTTTC.

The table lists this clone with a few counts. This chain links TRBV18 with TRBJ1-1; TRBD1 is a possible D gene (5 bases). Germline CDR1 and CDR2: KGHSH and LQKENI. The CDR3 sequence is 12 residues long. Trimming left V 6 bases short and J 1 base short, with 6 bases between. The CDR3 region has the DNA TGTGCCAGCTCGAGGGGGAACACTGAAGCTTTCTTT. Its protein is CASSRGNTEAFF.

The chain has TRBV30 and TRBJ2-7; the D is unclear. Trimming stripped 8 bases from V and 9 bases from J, with 17 bases between. Germline V CDR1 and CDR2: GTSNPN, SVGIG (reference sequence). CDR3 size: 11 residues. The CDR3 DNA follows: TGTGCCCTAAAGGCGAGGAATGGGCAGTACTTC. Its translation: CALKARNGQYF. The whole variable domain, filled in from reference TRBV30 and TRBJ2-7, reads SQTIHQWPATLVQPVGSPLSLECTVEGTSNPNLYWYRQAAGRGLQLLFYSVGIGQISSEVPQNLSASRPQDRQFILSSKKLLLSDSGFYLCALKARNGQYFGPGTRLTVT.

CDR3 coding DNA: TGTGCCAGCTCGCCAGGGTACATACAGGGAGGCTACACCTTC. It encodes CASSPGYIQGGYTF. The chain recombines TRBV18 with TRBJ1-2, with D maybe TRBD1 (6 bases). Germline-derived CDR1 and CDR2 are KGHSH and LQKENI. The CDR3 totals 14 residues. Trimming stripped 6 bases from V and 8 bases from J, with 19 bases between.

The chain combines TRBV10-1 with TRBJ2-1, with D possibly being TRBD1 (6 bases). The germline V gene encodes CDR1 WNHNN and CDR2 SYGVQD (reference sequence). The CDR3 totals 11 residues. V gave up 8 bases and J gave up 7 bases, with 9 bases separating them. CDR3 loop: CASSTGNEQFF. The CDR3 DNA follows: TGCGCCAGCTCCACAGGGAATGAGCAGTTCTTC.

The chain employs TRBV5-1 and TRBJ1-2; D ambiguous. The CDR3 has 12 amino acids. CDR1 and CDR2 (germline): SGHRS, YFSETQ. Deletions cut 0 bases from V and 4 bases from J, with 4 bases between. Here the CDR3 reads CASSLEGYGYTF. DNA of the CDR3: TGCGCCAGCAGCTTGGAGGGCTATGGCTACACCTTC.

This clone qualifies as large. The V gene is TRBV4-1, the J gene TRBJ1-2, with 10 bases that match TRBD1. The CDR3 contains 14 residues. J lost 4 bases, V lost 4 bases, and 3 bases had no gene match. CDR1 is MGHRA, CDR2 YSYEKL, per germline. The DNA for the CDR3 is TGCGCCAGCAGCCCGGGACAGGGGTTCTATGGCTACACCTTC. Translated: CASSPGQGFYGYTF.

This clone was found once. V is TRBV5-1 and J is TRBJ1-6; D is possibly TRBD1 (5 bases). CDR1 SGHRS and CDR2 YFSETQ come from the germline V gene. V lost 0 bases, J lost 5 bases, and 12 bases lay in between. The CDR3 runs to 16 residues. CDR3 sequence: CASSLVAKGDNSPLHF. CDR3 DNA: TGCGCCAGCAGCTTGGTGGCCAAAGGGGATAATTCACCCCTCCACTTT.